The present T cell receptor (beta chain) was sequenced within a study of blood T cells in healthy people across ages. A J-beta primer mix and a sample-barcoded 5' primer were used in a second PCR of about 6 to 12 cycles. A single record per CDR3 protein comes from TCRdb applying MiXCR to the 5' RACE reads. This sample has around 900,000 distinct CDR3 sequences, with 45% to 60% found just once. Trimming removed 1 base from V and 9 bases from J, with 7 bases in between. The length of the CDR3 is 12 residues. CDR1 is SNHLY and CDR2 is FYNNEI in the germline V gene. General observations from the study: Diversity of TCR beta correlated strongly with naive T cell percentage.

About this clonotype itself: Its matching antigen is unknown.

All donors came from Russia, were Caucasian and healthy, and spanned ages roughly 6 to 100. This TCR came from a woman aged 60 to 75 in good health. The chain links TRBV2 to TRBJ2-1; no definite D call. Sequenced input: blood. CDR3 in amino acids: CASSEGSLEQFF. For the CDR3, the DNA is TGTGCCAGCAGTGAAGGTAGTCTTGAGCAGTTCTTC.